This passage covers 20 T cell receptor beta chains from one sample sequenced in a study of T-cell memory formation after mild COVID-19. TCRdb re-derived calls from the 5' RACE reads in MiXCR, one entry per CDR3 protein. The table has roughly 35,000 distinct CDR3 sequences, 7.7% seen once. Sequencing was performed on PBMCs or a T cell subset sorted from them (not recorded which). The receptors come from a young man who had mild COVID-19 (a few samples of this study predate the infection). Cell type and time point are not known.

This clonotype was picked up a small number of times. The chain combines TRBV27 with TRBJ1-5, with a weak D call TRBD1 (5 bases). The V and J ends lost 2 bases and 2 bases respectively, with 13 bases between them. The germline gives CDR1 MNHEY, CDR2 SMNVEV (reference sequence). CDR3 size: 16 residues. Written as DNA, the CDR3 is TGTGCCAGCAGTTTACGGGGACTTCTGGGCAATCAGCCCCAGCATTTT. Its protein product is CASSLRGLLGNQPQHF.

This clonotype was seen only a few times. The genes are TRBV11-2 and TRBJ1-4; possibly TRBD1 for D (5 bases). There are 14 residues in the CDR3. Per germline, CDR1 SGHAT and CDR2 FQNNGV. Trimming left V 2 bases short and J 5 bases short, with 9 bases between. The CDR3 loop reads CASSLRDSNEKLFF. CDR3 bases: TGTGCCAGCAGCTTAAGGGACTCAAATGAAAAACTGTTTTTT. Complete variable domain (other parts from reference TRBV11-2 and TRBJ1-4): EAGVAQSPRYKIIEKRQSVAFWCNPISGHATLYWYQQILGQGPKLLIQFQNNGVVDDSQLPKDRFSAERLKGVDSTLKIQPAKLEDSAVYLCASSLRDSNEKLFFGSGTQLSVL.

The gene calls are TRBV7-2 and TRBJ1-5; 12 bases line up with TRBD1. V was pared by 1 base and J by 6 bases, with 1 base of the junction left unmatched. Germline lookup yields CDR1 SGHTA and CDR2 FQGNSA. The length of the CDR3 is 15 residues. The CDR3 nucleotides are TGTGCCAGCAGCTTAGAGGGACAGGGGGCTCAGCCCCAGCATTTT. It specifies CASSLEGQGAQPQHF.

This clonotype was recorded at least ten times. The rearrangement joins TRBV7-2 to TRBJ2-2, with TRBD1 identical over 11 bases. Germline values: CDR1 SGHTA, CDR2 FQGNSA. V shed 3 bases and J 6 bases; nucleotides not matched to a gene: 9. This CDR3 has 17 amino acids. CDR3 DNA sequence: TGTGCCAGCAGCTTGATCTCCGGACAGGGGGCCCCCGGGGAGCTGTTTTTT. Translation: CASSLISGQGAPGELFF. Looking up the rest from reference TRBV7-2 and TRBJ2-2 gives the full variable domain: GAGVSQSPSNKVTEKGKDVELRCDPISGHTALYWYRQSLGQGLEFLIYFQGNSAPDKSGLPSDRFSAERTGGSVSTLTIQRTQQEDSAVYLCASSLISGQGAPGELFFGEGSRLTVL.

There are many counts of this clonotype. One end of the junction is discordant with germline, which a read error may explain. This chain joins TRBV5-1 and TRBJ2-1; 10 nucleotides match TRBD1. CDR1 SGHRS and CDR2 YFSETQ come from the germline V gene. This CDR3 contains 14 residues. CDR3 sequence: CASSLGTGDNEQSF. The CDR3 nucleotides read TGCGCCAGCAGCCTCGGGACAGGGGACAATGAGCAGTCCTTC.

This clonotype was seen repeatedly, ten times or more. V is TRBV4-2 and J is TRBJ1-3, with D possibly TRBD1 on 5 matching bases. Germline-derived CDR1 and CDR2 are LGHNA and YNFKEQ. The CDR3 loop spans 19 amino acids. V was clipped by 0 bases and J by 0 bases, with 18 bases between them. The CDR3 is CASSQDQDTGGFSGNTIYF. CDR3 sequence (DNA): TGTGCCAGCAGCCAAGATCAGGACACCGGGGGATTCTCTGGAAACACCATATATTTT.

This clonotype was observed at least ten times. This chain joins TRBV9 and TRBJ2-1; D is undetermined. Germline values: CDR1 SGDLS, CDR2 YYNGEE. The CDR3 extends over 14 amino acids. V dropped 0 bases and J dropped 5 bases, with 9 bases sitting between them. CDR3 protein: CASSVAGWDNEQFF. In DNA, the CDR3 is TGTGCCAGCAGCGTAGCTGGATGGGACAATGAGCAGTTCTTC.

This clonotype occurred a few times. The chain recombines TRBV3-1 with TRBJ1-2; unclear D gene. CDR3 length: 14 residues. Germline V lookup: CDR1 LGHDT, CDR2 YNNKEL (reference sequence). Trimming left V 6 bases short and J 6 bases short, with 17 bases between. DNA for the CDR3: TGTGCCAGCAGACCCTCCGCAGGAGATCATGGCTACACCTTC. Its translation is CASRPSAGDHGYTF. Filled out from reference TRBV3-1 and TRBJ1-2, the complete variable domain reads DTAVSQTPKYLVTQMGNDKSIKCEQNLGHDTMYWYKQDSKKFLKIMFSYNNKELIINETVPNRFSPKSPDKAHLNLHINSLELGDSAVYFCASRPSAGDHGYTFGSGTRLTVV.

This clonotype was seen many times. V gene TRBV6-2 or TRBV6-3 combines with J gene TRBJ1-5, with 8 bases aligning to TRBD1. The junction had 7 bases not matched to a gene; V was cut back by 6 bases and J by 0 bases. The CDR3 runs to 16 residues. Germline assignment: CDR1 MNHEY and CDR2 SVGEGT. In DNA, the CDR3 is TGTGCCAGCAGCCCCGGACAGGGCCCTAGCAATCAGCCCCAGCATTTT. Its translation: CASSPGQGPSNQPQHF.

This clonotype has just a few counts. CDR3 protein: CASSLVVGGGETQYF. The CDR3 region has the DNA TGTGCCAGCAGCTTAGTCGTCGGGGGGGGGGAGACCCAGTACTTC. This chain uses TRBV7-2 with TRBJ2-5, with TRBD2 identical over 8 bases. This CDR3 is built from 15 residues. Germline V gene lookup returns CDR1 SGHTA and CDR2 FQGNSA. The ends lost 1 base at V and 5 bases at J; junction bases unmatched: 6.

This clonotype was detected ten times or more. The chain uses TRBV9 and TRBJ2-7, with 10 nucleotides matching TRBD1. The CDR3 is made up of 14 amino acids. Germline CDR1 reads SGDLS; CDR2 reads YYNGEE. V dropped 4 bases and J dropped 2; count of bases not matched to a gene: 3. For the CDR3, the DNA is TGTGCCAGCAGCAGAGGGACAGGGGCCTACGAGCAGTACTTC. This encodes CASSRGTGAYEQYF.

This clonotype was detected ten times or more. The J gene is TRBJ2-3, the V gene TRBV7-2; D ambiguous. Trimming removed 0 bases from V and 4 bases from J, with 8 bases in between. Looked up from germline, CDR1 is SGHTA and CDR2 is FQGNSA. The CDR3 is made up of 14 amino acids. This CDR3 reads CASSLAPYPDTQYF. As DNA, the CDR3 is TGTGCCAGCAGCTTAGCCCCTTACCCAGATACGCAGTATTTT.

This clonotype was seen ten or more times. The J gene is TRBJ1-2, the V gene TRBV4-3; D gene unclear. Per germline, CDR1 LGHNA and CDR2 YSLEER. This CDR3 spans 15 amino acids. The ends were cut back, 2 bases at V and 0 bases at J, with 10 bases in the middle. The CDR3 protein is CASSQLGGTNYGYTF. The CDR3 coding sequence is TGCGCCAGCAGCCAACTCGGAGGGACTAACTATGGCTACACCTTC.

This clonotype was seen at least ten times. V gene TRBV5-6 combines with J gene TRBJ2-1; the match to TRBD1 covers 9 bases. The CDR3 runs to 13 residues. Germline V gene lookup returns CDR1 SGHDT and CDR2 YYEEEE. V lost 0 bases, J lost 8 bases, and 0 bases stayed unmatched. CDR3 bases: TGTGCCAGCAGCTTGGACAGGGGGCATGAGCAGTTCTTC. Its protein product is CASSLDRGHEQFF.

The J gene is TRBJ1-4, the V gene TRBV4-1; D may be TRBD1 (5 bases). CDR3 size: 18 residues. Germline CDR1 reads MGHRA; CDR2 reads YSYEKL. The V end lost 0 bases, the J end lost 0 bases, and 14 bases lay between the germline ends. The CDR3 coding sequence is TGCGCCAGCAGCCAAGATCGGGGCACCGATGCAACTAATGAAAAACTGTTTTTT. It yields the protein CASSQDRGTDATNEKLFF.

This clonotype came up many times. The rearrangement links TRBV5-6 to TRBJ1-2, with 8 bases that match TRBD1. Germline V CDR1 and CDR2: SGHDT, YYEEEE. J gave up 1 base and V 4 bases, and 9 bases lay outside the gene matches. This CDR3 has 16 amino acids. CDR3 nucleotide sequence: TGTGCCAGCAGCGCCCCGGGACAGGCGATTAACTATGGCTACACCTTC. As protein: CASSAPGQAINYGYTF. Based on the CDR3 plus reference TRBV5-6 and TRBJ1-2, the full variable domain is DAGVTQSPTHLIKTRGQQVTLRCSPKSGHDTVSWYQQALGQGPQFIFQYYEEEERQRGNFPDRFSGHQFPNYSSELNVNALLLGDSALYLCASSAPGQAINYGYTFGSGTRLTVV.

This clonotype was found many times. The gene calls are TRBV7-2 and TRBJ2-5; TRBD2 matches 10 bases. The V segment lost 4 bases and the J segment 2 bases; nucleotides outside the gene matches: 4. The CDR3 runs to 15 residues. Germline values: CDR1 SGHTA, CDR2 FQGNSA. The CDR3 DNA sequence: TGTGCCAGCAGCTCAACTAGCGGGGTACAAGAGACCCAGTACTTC. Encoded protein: CASSSTSGVQETQYF.

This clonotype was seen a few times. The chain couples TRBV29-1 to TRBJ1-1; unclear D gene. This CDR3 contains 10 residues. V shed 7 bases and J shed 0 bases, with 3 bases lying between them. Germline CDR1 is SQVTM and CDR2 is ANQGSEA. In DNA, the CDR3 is TGCAGCGGTTTGAACACTGAAGCTTTCTTT. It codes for CSGLNTEAFF.

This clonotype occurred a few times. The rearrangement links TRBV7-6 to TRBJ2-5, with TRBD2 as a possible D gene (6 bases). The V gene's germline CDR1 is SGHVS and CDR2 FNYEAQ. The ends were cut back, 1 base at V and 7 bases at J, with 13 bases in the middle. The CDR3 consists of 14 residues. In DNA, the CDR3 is TGTGCCAGCAGCTTAGTGTTCCCGCGGGGGACCCAGTACTTC. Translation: CASSLVFPRGTQYF.

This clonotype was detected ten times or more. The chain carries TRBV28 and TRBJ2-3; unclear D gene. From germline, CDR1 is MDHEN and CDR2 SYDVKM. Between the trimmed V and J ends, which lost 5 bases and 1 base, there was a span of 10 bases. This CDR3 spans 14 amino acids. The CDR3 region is CASSPHWGTDTQYF. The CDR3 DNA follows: TGTGCCAGCAGTCCCCATTGGGGCACAGATACGCAGTATTTT.